This section outlines one T cell receptor beta chain sequence together with its context. Its antigen is currently unknown. One junction end does not reproduce the germline sequence, and a read error may be involved. The sample belongs to a study of early T cells in non-severe SARS-CoV-2 infection. Overall study: Sequencing targeted bulk RNA from unsorted whole blood, leaving chains unpaired. Study-wide findings and caveats: Anti-spike CD8 specificities were favored by VDJdb matching, whose results missed private and CD4 specificities.

The TCR library protocol attached unique molecular identifiers to the individual cDNA molecules. TCRdb fed the 5' RACE reads into MiXCR, producing one record per CDR3 protein. The sample lists around 60,000 distinct CDR3 sequences, around 10% occurring once. The CDR3 is 14 residues long. In germline, CDR1 is SEHNR, CDR2 FQNEAQ (reference sequence). The sequence was collected from an adult who was a healthcare worker with PCR-confirmed SARS-CoV-2 infection or an uninfected control (not recorded which). The material sequenced was whole blood, taken at baseline. The chain joins TRBV7-9 to TRBJ2-7; TRBD1 aligns across 7 bases. The CDR3 region is CASSFWTGDSSVCF. The CDR3 nucleotides read TGTGCCAGCAGCTTCTGGACAGGAGACTCTTCCGTTTGCTTC.